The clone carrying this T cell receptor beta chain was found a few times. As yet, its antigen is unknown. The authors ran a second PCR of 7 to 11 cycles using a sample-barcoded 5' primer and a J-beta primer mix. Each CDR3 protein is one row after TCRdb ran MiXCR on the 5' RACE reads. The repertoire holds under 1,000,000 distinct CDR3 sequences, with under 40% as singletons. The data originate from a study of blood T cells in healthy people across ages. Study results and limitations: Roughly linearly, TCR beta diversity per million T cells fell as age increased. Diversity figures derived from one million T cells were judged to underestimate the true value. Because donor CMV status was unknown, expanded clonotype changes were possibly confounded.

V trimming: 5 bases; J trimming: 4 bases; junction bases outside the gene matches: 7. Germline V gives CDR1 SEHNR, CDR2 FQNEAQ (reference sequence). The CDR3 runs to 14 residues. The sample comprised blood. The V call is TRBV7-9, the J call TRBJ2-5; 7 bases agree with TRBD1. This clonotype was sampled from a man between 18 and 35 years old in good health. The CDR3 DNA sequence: TGTGCCAGCAGCATCACGACAGGGTCAGAGACCCAGTACTTC. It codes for CASSITTGSETQYF.